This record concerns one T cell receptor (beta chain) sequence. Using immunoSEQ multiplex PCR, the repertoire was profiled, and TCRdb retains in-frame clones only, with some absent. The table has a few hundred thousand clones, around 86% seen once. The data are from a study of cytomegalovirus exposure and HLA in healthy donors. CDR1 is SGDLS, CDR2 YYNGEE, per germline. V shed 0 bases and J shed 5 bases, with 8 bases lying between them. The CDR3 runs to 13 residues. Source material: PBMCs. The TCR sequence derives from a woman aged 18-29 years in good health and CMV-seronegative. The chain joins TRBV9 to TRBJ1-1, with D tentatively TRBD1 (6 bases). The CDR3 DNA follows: TGTGCCAGCAGCGTAGAACAGGGTACTGAAGCTTTCTTT. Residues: CASSVEQGTEAFF.